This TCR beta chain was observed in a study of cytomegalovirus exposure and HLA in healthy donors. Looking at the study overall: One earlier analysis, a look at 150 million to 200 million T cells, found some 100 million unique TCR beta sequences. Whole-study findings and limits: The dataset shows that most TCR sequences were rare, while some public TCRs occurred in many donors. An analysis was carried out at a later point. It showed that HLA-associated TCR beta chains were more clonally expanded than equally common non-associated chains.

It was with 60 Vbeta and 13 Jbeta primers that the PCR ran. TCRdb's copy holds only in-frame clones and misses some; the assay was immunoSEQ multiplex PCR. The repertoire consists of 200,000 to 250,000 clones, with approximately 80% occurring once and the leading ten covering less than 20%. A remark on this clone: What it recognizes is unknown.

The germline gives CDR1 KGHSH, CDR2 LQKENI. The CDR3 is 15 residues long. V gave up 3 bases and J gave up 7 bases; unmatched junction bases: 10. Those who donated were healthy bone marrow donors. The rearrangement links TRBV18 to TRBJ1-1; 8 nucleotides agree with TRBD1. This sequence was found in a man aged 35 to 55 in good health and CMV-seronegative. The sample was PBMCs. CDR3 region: CASSPRRQGQGEAFF. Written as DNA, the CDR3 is TGTGCCAGCTCACCTCGGAGACAGGGGCAGGGTGAAGCTTTCTTT.